This T cell receptor (beta chain) comes out of a study of human versus mouse CDR3 diversity and MHC coevolution. Study-wide results and caveats: Compared with mice, human CDR3s carried more deletions and insertions on average. By iCHAO1, human TCR beta clonotypes numbered about 1.6 million, the most.

Germline-derived CDR1 and CDR2 are MRHNA and SNTAGT. This CDR3 region has 17 residues. V lost 7 bases to trimming and J lost 3 bases, with 25 bases between them. Concerning this clone itself: The antigen is unknown.

Using immunoSEQ multiplex PCR, the repertoire was profiled, and TCRdb retains in-frame clones only, with some absent. The sample contains about 60,000 clones, roughly 94% of which appear only once. The receptor was derived from a person between 55 and 69 years old in good health. The source material was naive CD4+ T cells from blood. Subset indicated: CD45RO-negative CD62L-positive naive CD4 T cells. This chain links TRBV6-4 with TRBJ2-7; D is possibly TRBD2 (7 bases). CDR3 region: CASTLPEGGTLVYEQYF. The CDR3 DNA sequence: TGTGCCAGCACCCTCCCCGAGGGGGGGACACTCGTCTACGAGCAGTACTTC.